This TCR beta chain was captured in a study of T cell clonality in common variable immunodeficiency. The CDR3 covers 15 residues. Germline lookup yields CDR1 KGHSH and CDR2 LQKENI. This clone was counted a few times. From the germline J gene comes the end of the CDR3, since the read stops 3 residues before it. The method was immunoSEQ multiplex PCR; TCRdb's version includes in-frame clones alone and lacks a portion of them. The sample has 50,000 to 60,000 clones, none seen only once. The source material was peripheral blood mononuclear cells. This sequence was found in a person aged 18-70 years in good health. This chain uses TRBV18 with TRBJ2-2, with TRBD1 matching over 9 bases. The CDR3 bases that were read are TGTGCCAGCTCATCAGGACAGGGGTCTAATGAAAAG. Its translation is CASSSGQGSNEK. The CDR3 reads in full as CASSSGQGSNEKLFF.